Listed below are T cell receptor beta chains from one sample, sequenced in a study of cytomegalovirus exposure and HLA in healthy donors. TCRdb's copy holds only in-frame clones and misses some; the assay was immunoSEQ multiplex PCR. The sample has fewer than 200,000 clones, 55% to 80% seen once. The sample taken for sequencing was PBMCs. Receptors originate from a woman in her late teens or twenties in good health and CMV-seropositive. Both conserved end residues are part of each CDR3. A D gene is named only where the DNA matches it firmly. Clone size is stated in some rows and not others, as once, few, many or a class when expanded.

d_gene	abundance	v_gene	j_gene	CDR3aa	CDR3nt
.	once	TRBV5-6	TRBJ1-2	CASSLTDYGYTF	TGTGCCAGCAGCTTGACAGACTATGGCTACACCTTC
.	.	TRBV5-1	TRBJ2-3	CASSSRFTDTQYF	TGCGCCAGCAGTTCCCGGTTCACAGATACGCAGTATTTT
TRBD1	few	TRBV18	TRBJ1-1	CASTHSVPGGRMNTEAFF	TGTGCCAGCACTCACTCCGTCCCAGGGGGACGAATGAACACTGAAGCTTTCTTT
TRBD2	.	TRBV14	TRBJ2-1	CASSPGTLAGRYNEQFF	TGTGCCAGCAGCCCTGGAACATTAGCGGGCCGCTACAATGAGCAGTTCTTC
TRBD1	.	TRBV29-1	TRBJ2-2	CSVLTGATGELFF	TGCAGCGTGCTGACAGGGGCAACGGGGGAGCTGTTTTTT
.	.	TRBV7-9	TRBJ1-5	CASSSDAGGPNQPQHF	TGTGCCAGCAGCTCCGATGCCGGGGGACCCAATCAGCCCCAGCATTTT
.	once	TRBV30	TRBJ1-5	CAWSGGLNQPQHF	TGTGCCTGGAGTGGAGGCCTCAATCAGCCCCAGCATTTT
.	few	TRBV5-4	TRBJ1-3	CASSPTRVRFSGNTIYF	TGTGCCAGCAGCCCCACACGGGTAAGATTCTCTGGAAACACCATATATTTT
.	.	TRBV10-3	TRBJ1-5	CAISESAGNQPQHF	TGTGCCATCAGTGAGTCCGCAGGTAATCAGCCCCAGCATTTT
.	.	TRBV15	TRBJ1-1	CATSRDKYTRRNTEAFF	TGTGCCACCAGCAGAGATAAGTATACTAGGCGTAACACTGAAGCTTTCTTT
TRBD2	.	TRBV4-1	TRBJ2-4	CVSSQDRGGLAHRGNIQYF	TGCGTCAGCAGCCAAGATCGGGGGGGGCTAGCGCACCGAGGAAACATTCAGTACTTC
.	.	TRBV4-3	TRBJ2-1	CASSTRGSSYNEQFF	TGCGCCAGCAGCACCCGGGGATCTTCCTACAATGAGCAGTTCTTC
.	few	TRBV5-8	TRBJ2-5	CASSLFNF	TGTGCCAGCAGCTTGTTTAACTTC
.	.	TRBV27	TRBJ1-5	CASSPWGGRSNQPQHF	TGTGCCAGCAGCCCATGGGGAGGGAGGAGCAATCAGCCCCAGCATTTT
.	.	TRBV4-3	TRBJ2-7	CASSQGTDYSYEQYF	TGCGCCAGCAGCCAAGGAACAGACTATTCCTACGAGCAGTACTTC
.	.	TRBV11-2	TRBJ2-7	CASSLDSGRAGEQYF	TGTGCCAGCAGCTTAGATTCCGGCAGGGCGGGAGAGCAGTACTTC
.	few	TRBV29-1	TRBJ1-1	CSVARTSEAFF	TGCAGCGTAGCTCGGACTTCCGAAGCTTTCTTT
.	.	TRBV30	TRBJ1-3	CAWRAQGSGNTIYF	TGTGCCTGGAGGGCCCAGGGTTCTGGAAACACCATATATTTT
TRBD1	.	TRBV5-1	TRBJ2-5	CASSLEGAPLETQYF	TGCGCCAGCAGCTTGGAGGGGGCCCCGCTGGAGACCCAGTACTTC
.	.	TRBV7-9	TRBJ1-1	CASSLGPAGLPEAFF	TGTGCCAGCAGCTTAGGTCCCGCAGGCCTCCCTGAAGCTTTCTTT
.	.	TRBV11-1	TRBJ1-2	CASMPDFYGYTF	TGTGCCAGCATGCCGGACTTCTATGGCTACACCTTC
.	.	TRBV5-6	TRBJ2-7	CASSKRTVPPYEQYF	TGTGCCAGCAGCAAAAGGACAGTCCCGCCCTACGAGCAGTACTTC
.	.	TRBV4-1	TRBJ1-1	CASSHSEGGDTEAFF	TGCGCCAGCAGCCATTCGGAGGGTGGCGACACTGAAGCTTTCTTT
.	.	TRBV29-1	TRBJ2-3	CSLGWRGISTDTQYF	TGCAGCCTCGGATGGCGGGGAATTTCCACAGATACGCAGTATTTT
TRBD2	.	TRBV19	TRBJ2-1	CASSMVAGGHSEQFF	TGTGCCAGTAGTATGGTAGCGGGAGGGCACAGTGAGCAGTTCTTC
.	.	TRBV11-1	TRBJ1-1	CASSSQGNGRAFF	TGTGCCAGCAGCTCACAGGGAAATGGAAGAGCTTTCTTT
TRBD1	.	TRBV5-4	TRBJ2-2	CASSSPGQGSAGELFF	TGTGCCAGCAGCTCCCCGGGACAGGGATCCGCCGGGGAGCTGTTTTTT
.	.	TRBV10-3	TRBJ1-3	CAIRPGNSGNTIYF	TGTGCCATCCGGCCAGGGAACTCTGGAAACACCATATATTTT
.	once	TRBV2	TRBJ1-1	CASCGLFVNTEAFF	TGTGCCAGCTGCGGCCTCTTTGTGAACACTGAAGCTTTCTTT
TRBD1	.	TRBV7-6	TRBJ1-3	CASSLVLGTGQGNTIYF	TGTGCCAGCAGCTTAGTGCTTGGGACAGGGCAGGGAAACACCATATATTTT
TRBD1	.	TRBV7-2	TRBJ2-1	CASSLVGTEYNEQFF	TGTGCCAGCAGCTTAGTCGGGACAGAGTACAATGAGCAGTTCTTC
TRBD1	.	TRBV19	TRBJ1-2	CASSGGTGDYYGYTF	TGTGCCAGTAGCGGAGGGACAGGGGATTACTATGGCTACACCTTC
.	few	TRBV5-1	TRBJ1-4	CASSSTGFTNEKLFF	TGCGCCAGCAGCTCTACGGGATTCACTAATGAAAAACTGTTTTTT
.	.	TRBV4-2	TRBJ2-7	CASSQDRLMGLVSSHEQYF	TGTGCCAGCAGCCAAGATCGGTTAATGGGACTTGTCTCCTCCCACGAGCAGTACTTC
.	.	TRBV2	TRBJ2-7	CASSERRNPLHEQYF	TGTGCCAGCAGTGAAAGGAGAAACCCCCTCCACGAGCAGTACTTC
.	few	TRBV30	TRBJ2-7	CAWNSPAPQHRTGLYEQYF	TGTGCCTGGAATTCGCCCGCCCCTCAACATCGAACAGGGTTATACGAGCAGTACTTC
.	.	TRBV15	TRBJ1-4	CATSRWGDANEKLFF	TGTGCCACCAGCAGGTGGGGGGACGCTAATGAAAAACTGTTTTTT
.	.	TRBV2	TRBJ1-2	CASSETGPNYGYTF	TGTGCCAGCAGTGAAACAGGCCCCAACTATGGCTACACCTTC
.	.	TRBV6-5	TRBJ2-2	CATLRSGELFF	TGTGCCACCCTACGGTCCGGGGAGCTGTTTTTT
.	once	TRBV7-9	TRBJ2-1	CASSLAPFSGVGPHEQFF	TGTGCCAGCAGCTTAGCCCCCTTCTCGGGAGTAGGGCCCCATGAGCAGTTCTTC
.	few	TRBV30	TRBJ2-7	CAWFNLYGAQHEQYF	TGTGCCTGGTTCAACTTATATGGGGCGCAGCACGAGCAGTACTTC
TRBD1	.	TRBV18	TRBJ2-7	CASSPRDSSYEQYF	TGTGCCAGCTCACCCCGGGACAGCTCCTACGAGCAGTACTTC